This T cell receptor beta chain came from a study of blood T cell repertoires in COVID-19. Study details: Spain, Italy and the United States supplied samples that represented acute and convalescent COVID-19. T cells, B-cell-depleted T cells, or PBMCs supplied cDNA or gDNA.

Per the original methods: Nucleated cell counts were estimated from reference gene primer amplification. Produced via immunoSEQ multiplex PCR; TCRdb's table is partial and in-frame only. The D gene and trimming were derived from the DNA, and the V and J assignments and clone size from that table. Among approximately 150,000 clones, approximately 90% were seen once, and the ten largest hold roughly 2.2%. This clone was seen just once. Between the trimmed V and J ends, which lost 1 base and 7 bases, there was a span of 8 bases. The CDR3 has 13 amino acids. The germline CDR1 and CDR2 sequences are SGHDT and YYEEEE.

The source material was peripheral blood. This chain connects TRBV5-6 to TRBJ1-4; D gene ambiguous. This sequence was found in a man between 65 and 85 years old with active COVID-19. The CDR3 here is CASSLLGSEKLFF. The CDR3 nucleotides read TGTGCCAGCAGCTTGCTCGGGAGTGAAAAACTGTTTTTT.